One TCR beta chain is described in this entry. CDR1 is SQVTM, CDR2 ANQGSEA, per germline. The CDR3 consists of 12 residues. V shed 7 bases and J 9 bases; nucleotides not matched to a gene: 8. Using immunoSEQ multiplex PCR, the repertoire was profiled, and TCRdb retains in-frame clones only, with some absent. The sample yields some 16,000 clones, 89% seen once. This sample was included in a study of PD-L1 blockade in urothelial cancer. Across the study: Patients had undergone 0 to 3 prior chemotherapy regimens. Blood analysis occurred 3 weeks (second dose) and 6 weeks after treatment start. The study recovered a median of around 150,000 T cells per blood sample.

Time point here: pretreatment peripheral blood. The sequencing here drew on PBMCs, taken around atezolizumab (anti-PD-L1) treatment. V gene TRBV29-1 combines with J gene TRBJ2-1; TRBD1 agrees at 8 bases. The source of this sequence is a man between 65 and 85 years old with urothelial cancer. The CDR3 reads CSARRGQVEQFF. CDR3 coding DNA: TGCAGCGCCCGGCGGGGACAGGTTGAGCAGTTCTTC.